A selection of T cell receptor beta chains follows, all from one sample in a study of cytomegalovirus exposure and HLA in healthy donors. Generated by immunoSEQ multiplex PCR, the TCRdb table keeps only in-frame clones and is missing some. The table shows some 150,000 clones, with about 80% occurring only once. Sample: PBMCs. The receptors come from a woman in her fifties or sixties in good health and CMV-seronegative. Both conserved end residues are part of each CDR3. The order of the fields is V gene, J gene, D gene, clone size, CDR3 DNA, CDR3 protein. D genes are given only for firm matches. Where a row states a size, it is once, few, many or the class of an expanded clone; other rows omit it.

V gene: TRBV6-6
J gene: TRBJ2-7
D gene: .
clone size: .
CDR3 DNA: TGTGCCAGTCTGGAGGTGAGCTCCTACGAGCAGTACTTC
CDR3 protein: CASLEVSSYEQYF

V gene: TRBV5-1
J gene: TRBJ1-1
D gene: TRBD1
clone size: .
CDR3 DNA: TGCGCCAGCAGCTCGACAGGGGGTGAGACGAGACTTGGAGCGAACACTGAAGCTTTCTTT
CDR3 protein: CASSSTGGETRLGANTEAFF

V gene: TRBV19
J gene: TRBJ1-5
D gene: TRBD1
clone size: .
CDR3 DNA: TGTGCCAGTAGTACCCGGACAGGGTACGATCAGCCCCAGCATTTT
CDR3 protein: CASSTRTGYDQPQHF

V gene: TRBV12-5
J gene: TRBJ2-3
D gene: TRBD1
clone size: .
CDR3 DNA: TGTGCTAGTGGTTTCGGTGACAGGGGGACAGATACGCAGTATTTT
CDR3 protein: CASGFGDRGTDTQYF

V gene: TRBV28
J gene: TRBJ2-3
D gene: TRBD2
clone size: .
CDR3 DNA: TGTGCCAGCAGCGCCAGCGGGAGGCGGAGCACAGATACGCAGTATTTT
CDR3 protein: CASSASGRRSTDTQYF

V gene: TRBV5-5
J gene: TRBJ2-1
D gene: TRBD1
clone size: .
CDR3 DNA: TGTGCCAGCAGCAGAAGACAGGGTCGGGATGAGCAGTTCTTC
CDR3 protein: CASSRRQGRDEQFF

V gene: TRBV10-3
J gene: TRBJ2-1
D gene: .
clone size: .
CDR3 DNA: TGTGCCATCACCGCCAGGGGCAATGAGCAGTTCTTC
CDR3 protein: CAITARGNEQFF

V gene: TRBV4-2
J gene: TRBJ2-3
D gene: .
clone size: .
CDR3 DNA: TGTGCCAGCAGCCAAGAAAGAACGGGACTTTCCACAGATACGCAGTATTTT
CDR3 protein: CASSQERTGLSTDTQYF

V gene: TRBV18
J gene: TRBJ1-1
D gene: TRBD1
clone size: .
CDR3 DNA: TGTGCCAGCTCCGCCGGGACAGAGAACACTGAAGCTTTCTTT
CDR3 protein: CASSAGTENTEAFF

V gene: TRBV25-1
J gene: TRBJ1-2
D gene: .
clone size: .
CDR3 DNA: TGTGCCAGCAGTGTGAAAAGCAACTATGGCTACACCTTC
CDR3 protein: CASSVKSNYGYTF

V gene: TRBV28
J gene: TRBJ1-3
D gene: .
clone size: .
CDR3 DNA: TGTGCCAGCAGTTCAGGAAACTCTGGAAACACCATATATTTT
CDR3 protein: CASSSGNSGNTIYF

V gene: TRBV7-9
J gene: TRBJ1-1
D gene: TRBD1
clone size: .
CDR3 DNA: TGTGCCAGCAGCCGGGACAGCCAGAACACTGAAGCTTTCTTT
CDR3 protein: CASSRDSQNTEAFF

V gene: TRBV7-2
J gene: TRBJ1-6
D gene: .
clone size: once
CDR3 DNA: TGTGCCAGCAGCTTACTTATTGGGAGCTCCTATAATTCACCCCTCCACTTT
CDR3 protein: CASSLLIGSSYNSPLHF